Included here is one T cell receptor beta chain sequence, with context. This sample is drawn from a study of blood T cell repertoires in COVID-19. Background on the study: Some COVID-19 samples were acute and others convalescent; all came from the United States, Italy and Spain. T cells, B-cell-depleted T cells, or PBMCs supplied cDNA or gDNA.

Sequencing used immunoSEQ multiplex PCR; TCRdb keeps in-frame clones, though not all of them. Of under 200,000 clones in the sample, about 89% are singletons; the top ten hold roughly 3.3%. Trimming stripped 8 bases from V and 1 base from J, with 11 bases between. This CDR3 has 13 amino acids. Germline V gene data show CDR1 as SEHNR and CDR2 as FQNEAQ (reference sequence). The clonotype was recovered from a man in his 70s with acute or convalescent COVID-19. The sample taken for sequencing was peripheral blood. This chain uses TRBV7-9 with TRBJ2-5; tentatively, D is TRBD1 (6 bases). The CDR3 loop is CASVNRVQETQYF. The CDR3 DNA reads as TGTGCCAGCGTCAACAGGGTCCAAGAGACCCAGTACTTC.